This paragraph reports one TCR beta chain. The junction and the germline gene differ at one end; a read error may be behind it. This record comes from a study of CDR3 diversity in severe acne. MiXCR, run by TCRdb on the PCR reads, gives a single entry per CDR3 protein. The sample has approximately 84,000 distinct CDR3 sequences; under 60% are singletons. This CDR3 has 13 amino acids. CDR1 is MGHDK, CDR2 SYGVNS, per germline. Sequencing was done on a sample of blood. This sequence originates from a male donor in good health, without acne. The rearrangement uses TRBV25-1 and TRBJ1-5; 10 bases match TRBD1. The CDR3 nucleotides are TGTGCCGGGGGGGACAGGGGAACACAAGCCCCAGCATTT. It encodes CAGGDRGTQAPAF.